Reported below is one TCR beta chain. The germline V gene has CDR1 LGHNA and CDR2 YSLEER. V lost 0 bases and J 5 bases, leaving 11 bases between the germline ends. The CDR3 has 15 amino acids. The sample originates from a study of blood T cell repertoires in COVID-19. Generated by immunoSEQ multiplex PCR, the TCRdb table keeps only in-frame clones and is missing some. The repertoire includes around 90,000 clones, 70% to 90% of them detected once, and 2.1% sits in the top ten. The chain carries TRBV4-3 and TRBJ1-5; D remains ambiguous. The source of this sequence is a man between 50 and 59 years old with COVID-19, enrolled during active disease. Sequencing was performed on peripheral blood. The CDR3 DNA sequence: TGCGCCAGCAGCCAAGACCGAGAGGGATATCAGCCCCAGCATTTT. As protein: CASSQDREGYQPQHF.